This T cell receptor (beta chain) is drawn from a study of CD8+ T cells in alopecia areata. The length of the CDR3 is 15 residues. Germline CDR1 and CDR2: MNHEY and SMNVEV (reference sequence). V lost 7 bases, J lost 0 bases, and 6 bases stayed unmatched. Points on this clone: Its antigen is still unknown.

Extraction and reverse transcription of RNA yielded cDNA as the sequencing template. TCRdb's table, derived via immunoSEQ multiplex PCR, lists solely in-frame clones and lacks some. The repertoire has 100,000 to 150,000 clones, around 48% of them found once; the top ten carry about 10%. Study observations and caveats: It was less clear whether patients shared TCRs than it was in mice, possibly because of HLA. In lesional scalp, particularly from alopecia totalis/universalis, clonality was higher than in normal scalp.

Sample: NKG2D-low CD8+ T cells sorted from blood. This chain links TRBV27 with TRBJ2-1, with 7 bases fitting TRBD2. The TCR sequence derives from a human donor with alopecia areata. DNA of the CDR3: TGTGCCAGCAACCAAGCGGGGAACTCCTACAATGAGCAGTTCTTC. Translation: CASNQAGNSYNEQFF.